This passage covers 2 T cell receptor beta chains from one sample sequenced in a study of CD8 T cells in Susac syndrome. Random hexamers were used to reverse transcribe the RNA input (about 0.5 to 1 ug). TCRdb recomputed calls from the immunoSEQ multiplex PCR reads with MiXCR, one row per CDR3 protein. The sample contains some 130,000 distinct CDR3 sequences, around 95% of which appear only once. Sequencing was carried out using CD8+ T cells from PBMCs. The receptors come from a human donor with Susac syndrome.

This clonotype occurred once. The chain is built from TRBV20-1 and TRBJ2-7; possibly TRBD1 for D (5 bases). The CDR3 contains 14 residues. With 4 bases removed from V and 1 base from J, the gap between germline ends came to 14 bases. The germline V gene encodes CDR1 DFQATT and CDR2 SNEGSKA (reference sequence). This CDR3 is CSATSDGHSYEQYF. As DNA, the CDR3 is TGCAGTGCTACATCCGACGGACATTCCTACGAGCAGTACTTC.

The chain links TRBV13 to TRBJ2-1; 9 nucleotides align to TRBD2. V dropped 3 bases and J dropped 4; count of bases not matched to a gene: 7. CDR1 and CDR2 (germline): PRHDT, FYEKMQ (reference sequence). This CDR3 region has 16 residues. The CDR3: CASSLMLAGGYNEQFF. For the CDR3, the DNA is TGTGCCAGCAGCTTGATGTTGGCGGGAGGGTACAATGAGCAGTTCTTC.